The rows below give T cell receptor beta chains drawn from one sample of a study of Graves' ophthalmopathy and Graves' hyperthyroidism. MiXCR, applied by TCRdb to the multiplex PCR reads, yields one record per CDR3 protein. The profile covers around 660,000 distinct CDR3 sequences, with roughly 39% appearing a single time and 2.5% to 3.5% taken by the ten largest. Sample: peripheral blood. The receptors here all came from an adult man with Graves' ophthalmopathy. Both conserved end residues are part of each CDR3. The D gene is left open where the match is weak. Size values are once, few and many counts, or a class for expanded clones, and some rows have none.

>TRBD2|few|TRBJ2-7|TRBV20-1
TGCAGTGCTAGTATCCCGGGACTAGAGGTCGAGCAGTACTTC
CSASIPGLEVEQYF
>TRBD2|few|TRBJ2-1|TRBV7-2
TGTGCCAGCAGACCGGGACTAGCGGGTAGTCATGAGCAGTTCTTC
CASRPGLAGSHEQFF
>TRBD1|NA|TRBJ2-7|TRBV20-1
TGCAGTGCTGGCCAACAGGGGTGGTACGAGCAGTACTTC
CSAGQQGWYEQYF
>NA|once|TRBJ1-1|TRBV9
TGTGCCAGCTCACCGACGGGACAAATGAACACTGAAGCTTTCTTT
CASSPTGQMNTEAFF
>NA|NA|TRBJ1-6|TRBV4-2
TGTGCCAGCAGCCAAGATCGTGGCTCTCATAATTCACCCCTCCACTTT
CASSQDRGSHNSPLHF
>NA|few|TRBJ1-2|TRBV7-9
TGTGCCAGCAGCCTCACACTTCTTAACTATGGCTACACCTTC
CASSLTLLNYGYTF
>TRBD1|NA|TRBJ2-2|TRBV25-1
TGTGCCAGCAGGTCCGGGACAGGGAGTTTGAGCACCGGGGAGCTGTTTTTT
CASRSGTGSLSTGELFF
>NA|many|TRBJ2-2|TRBV24-1
TGTGCCACCAGTGATCGGATGAGGACCGGGGAGCTGTTTTTT
CATSDRMRTGELFF
>NA|few|TRBJ2-7|TRBV2
TGTGCCAGCAGCAATATTAGCTCCTACGAGCAGTACTTC
CASSNISSYEQYF
>NA|NA|TRBJ2-7|TRBV6-1
TGTGCCAGCAGGATTTTGGGGTCAGGCAAAAACTACGAGCAGTACTTC
CASRILGSGKNYEQYF
>TRBD1|NA|TRBJ1-2|TRBV7-3
TGTGCCAGCAGCTTAAGAGGGGGACAGTCCTATGGCTACACCTTC
CASSLRGGQSYGYTF
>NA|NA|TRBJ2-5|TRBV20-1
TGCAGTGCTAGAGATGGAGAGGATTTCGGAGAGACCCAGTACTTC
CSARDGEDFGETQYF
>TRBD1|NA|TRBJ1-6|TRBV2
TGTGCCAGCAGTGCCCCGGGACAGGGGGCTCTAATCGAACCCCTCCACTTT
CASSAPGQGALIEPLHF
>TRBD1|NA|TRBJ1-6|TRBV7-9
TGTGCCAGCAGCTTAGTCGTTGGGACAGGGGGCGCGGGCTCCTATAATTCACCCCTCCACTTT
CASSLVVGTGGAGSYNSPLHF
>NA|many|TRBJ1-1|TRBV7-2
TGTGCCAGCAGCCCCCGGTTGCACACTGAAGCTTTCTTT
CASSPRLHTEAFF
>TRBD1|NA|TRBJ2-5|TRBV5-1
TGCGCCAGCAGCGTTGGGGCAGGGGGCAAGGGAGAGACCCAGTACTTC
CASSVGAGGKGETQYF
>NA|few|TRBJ1-5|TRBV6-6
TGTGCCAGCAGTTACTCGAGAGGGGATCATCAGCCCCAGCATTTT
CASSYSRGDHQPQHF